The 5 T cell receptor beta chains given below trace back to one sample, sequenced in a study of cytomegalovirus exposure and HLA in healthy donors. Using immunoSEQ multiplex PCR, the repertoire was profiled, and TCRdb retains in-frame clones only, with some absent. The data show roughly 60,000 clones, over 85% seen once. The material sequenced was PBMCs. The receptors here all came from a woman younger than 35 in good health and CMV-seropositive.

The CDR3 nucleotides are TGTGCCAGCAGTTTTCAGTACAACCAAGAGACCCAGTACTTC. Protein: CASSFQYNQETQYF. The chain employs TRBV27 and TRBJ2-5; D is ambiguous. From germline, CDR1 is MNHEY and CDR2 SMNVEV (reference sequence). The CDR3 runs 14 residues. Trimming stripped 3 bases from V and 0 bases from J, with 8 bases between.

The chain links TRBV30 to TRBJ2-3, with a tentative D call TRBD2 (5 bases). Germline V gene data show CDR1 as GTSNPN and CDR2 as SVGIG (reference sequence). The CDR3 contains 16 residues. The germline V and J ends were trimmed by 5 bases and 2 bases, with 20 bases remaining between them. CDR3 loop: CAWGPRVGGYTDTQYF. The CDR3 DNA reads TGTGCCTGGGGCCCGAGGGTGGGCGGCTACACAGATACGCAGTATTTT.

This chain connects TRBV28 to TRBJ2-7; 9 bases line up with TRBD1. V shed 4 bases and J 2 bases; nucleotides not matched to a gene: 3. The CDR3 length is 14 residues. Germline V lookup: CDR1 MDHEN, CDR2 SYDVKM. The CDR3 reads CASSSGTGTYEQYF. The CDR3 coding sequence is TGTGCCAGCAGTTCCGGGACAGGGACCTACGAGCAGTACTTC.

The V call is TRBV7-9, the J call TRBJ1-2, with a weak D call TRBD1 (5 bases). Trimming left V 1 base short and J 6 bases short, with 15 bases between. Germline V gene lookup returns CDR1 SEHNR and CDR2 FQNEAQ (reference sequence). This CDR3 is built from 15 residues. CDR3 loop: CASSLEIGTLDGYTF. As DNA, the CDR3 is TGTGCCAGCAGCTTAGAGATCGGGACTTTAGATGGCTACACCTTC. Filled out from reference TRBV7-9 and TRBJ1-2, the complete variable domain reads DTGVSQNPRHKITKRGQNVTFRCDPISEHNRLYWYRQTLGQGPEFLTYFQNEAQLEKSRLLSDRFSAERPKGSFSTLEIQRTEQGDSAMYLCASSLEIGTLDGYTFGSGTRLTVV.

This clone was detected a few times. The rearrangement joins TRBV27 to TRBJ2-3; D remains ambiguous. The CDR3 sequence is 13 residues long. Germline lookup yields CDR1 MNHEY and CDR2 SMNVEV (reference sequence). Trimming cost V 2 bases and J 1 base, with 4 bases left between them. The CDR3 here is CASSLRGTDTQYF. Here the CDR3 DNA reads TGTGCCAGCAGTTTAAGAGGCACAGATACGCAGTATTTT.